This paragraph covers one T cell receptor beta chain sequence. Its antigen specificity is not known. Per-base qualities were not stored, and no clone one base away is much larger. The germline V gene yields KGHSH for CDR1 and LQKENI for CDR2. The cysteine opens and the phenylalanine closes a CDR3 of 14 amino acids. Only the CDR3 region is kept as DNA, spanning 42 bases read in frame from base 1. Trimming costs V 1 base and J 9 bases, and their ends lie 13 bases apart. This record comes from a study of human T cells and chemical hapten exposure (dated by TCRdb to 2020 to 2022). For context, the study as a whole: Libraries were combined into a pool for sequencing, and differences in TCR yield between samples came mainly from small differences in library volumes within the pool. The study tracked peripheral blood TCR repertoire changes in vivo during primary and secondary sensitization to the hapten diphenylcyclopropenone (DPC) in alopecia patients. For every blood RNA sample, sequencing covered both the TCR alpha and TCR beta chains. Paper-wide results and their limitations: The number of TCRs above 1 in 1000 frequency did not change with DPC sensitization; there was no evidence of global repertoire structure alterations. After repeated subsampling, changes were observed in the strength of the expansion versus patch-test correlation and in the threshold at which the correlation became significant.

The method was 5' RACE. Sequencing was performed on an Illumina MiSeq. During library preparation, unique molecular identifiers were attached to individual cDNA molecules so that TCRs could be counted quantitatively and reproducibly. Processing in the source paper ran as follows. A median of about 87,000 TCRs per sample was observed, with a range of about 23,224 to 750,000. The Decombinator software suite was used to annotate the V, J and CDR3 of the TCR reads. For the PS versus PT1 abundance plots, all samples were subsampled to the same number of TCRs (28,000). TCRs were defined as expanded if absent before sensitization and observed at least eight times at the 2-week time point. TCRdb passed the public sequencing reads through fastp at Q25 and MiXCR, retaining productive beta sequences. Every distinct CDR3 protein forms one entry, paired with its most common genes and DNA. TCRdb's processing, not the study's, gives the V and J calls here. The sample table lists about 80,000 distinct CDR3 sequences, around 15% of them with a count of one. The ten largest clonotypes hold 6.8% of the sample.

Total RNA was extracted from unfractionated whole blood collected in Tempus Blood RNA tubes. As TCR sequencing controls, several healthy volunteers were used, with blood taken at day 0, 2 weeks and 6 weeks. The source of this sequence is a female donor in good health. The chain is made from TRBV18 and TRBJ1-5, with the D gene not confidently named. The nucleotide sequence reads TGTGCCAGCTCACCACTGTCGGGCGTTGGGCCCCAGCATTTT. Protein translation: CASSPLSGVGPQHF.